A selection of T cell receptor beta chains follows, all from one sample in a study of T cell changes during pregnancy in multiple sclerosis. Produced via immunoSEQ multiplex PCR; TCRdb's table is partial and in-frame only. The repertoire holds about 60,000 clones, over 90% seen once, with more than 0.7% in the top ten. Here the sequenced sample was peripheral blood, taken in the first trimester of pregnancy. These receptors came from a female donor with multiple sclerosis, enrolled in a pregnancy study. The CDR3 runs from the conserved cysteine through the conserved F or W. D genes are given only for firm matches. Where a row states a size, it is once, few, many or the class of an expanded clone; other rows omit it.

d_gene: -; j_gene: TRBJ1-5; v_gene: TRBV25-1; abundance: -; CDR3nt: TGTGCCAGCAGGGTGTCAGGTCAGCCCCAGCATTTT; CDR3aa: CASRVSGQPQHF
d_gene: -; j_gene: TRBJ2-5; v_gene: TRBV6-5; abundance: -; CDR3nt: TGTGCCAGCAGTTACGCAGGAGAGACCCAGTACTTC; CDR3aa: CASSYAGETQYF
d_gene: -; j_gene: TRBJ1-5; v_gene: TRBV7-2; abundance: once; CDR3nt: TGTGCCAGCAGCTTAGGCGTTAGCAATCAGCCCCAGCATTTT; CDR3aa: CASSLGVSNQPQHF
d_gene: -; j_gene: TRBJ2-4; v_gene: TRBV29-1; abundance: -; CDR3nt: TGCAGCGTCGGTTTAGGGAGAGACATTCAGTACTTC; CDR3aa: CSVGLGRDIQYF
d_gene: -; j_gene: TRBJ2-1; v_gene: TRBV6-5; abundance: -; CDR3nt: TGTGCCAGCAGTCCCGGTGGGGCGGGGTATGAGCAGTTCTTC; CDR3aa: CASSPGGAGYEQFF
d_gene: TRBD1; j_gene: TRBJ1-1; v_gene: TRBV11-2; abundance: -; CDR3nt: TGTGCCAGCAGCTTAAGAGGACAGGGGCTTGGCACTGAAGCTTTCTTT; CDR3aa: CASSLRGQGLGTEAFF
d_gene: -; j_gene: TRBJ1-2; v_gene: TRBV7-2; abundance: -; CDR3nt: TGTGCCAGCAGCTTAGGACGCACAGCTAACTATGGCTACACCTTC; CDR3aa: CASSLGRTANYGYTF
d_gene: -; j_gene: TRBJ1-2; v_gene: TRBV7-9; abundance: -; CDR3nt: TGTGCCAGCAGCTTTACCCCAGTACCTAACTATGGCTACACCTTC; CDR3aa: CASSFTPVPNYGYTF
d_gene: TRBD2; j_gene: TRBJ2-1; v_gene: TRBV7-2; abundance: once; CDR3nt: TGTGCCAGCAGCCCCCGGGGGGGCTTTTACAATGAGCAGTTCTTC; CDR3aa: CASSPRGGFYNEQFF
d_gene: TRBD1; j_gene: TRBJ2-5; v_gene: TRBV9; abundance: -; CDR3nt: TGTGCCAGCAGCGCTGGACAGGGCGAGACCCAGTACTTC; CDR3aa: CASSAGQGETQYF
d_gene: TRBD1; j_gene: TRBJ2-7; v_gene: TRBV12-5; abundance: -; CDR3nt: TGTGCTAGTGGTTTGCCCCTCCCGGGACAGGGGAACGAGCAGTACTTC; CDR3aa: CASGLPLPGQGNEQYF
d_gene: TRBD1; j_gene: TRBJ2-7; v_gene: TRBV7-2; abundance: -; CDR3nt: TGTGCCAGCAGCCTCGGACAGGGGGCCTACGAGCAGTACTTC; CDR3aa: CASSLGQGAYEQYF
d_gene: TRBD1; j_gene: TRBJ1-1; v_gene: TRBV19; abundance: -; CDR3nt: TGTGCCACCCGGGGGACAGCCCACACTGAAGCTTTCTTT; CDR3aa: CATRGTAHTEAFF
d_gene: -; j_gene: TRBJ2-5; v_gene: TRBV6-5; abundance: -; CDR3nt: TGTGCCAGCAGTCAGGGGGAGACCCAGTACTTC; CDR3aa: CASSQGETQYF
d_gene: -; j_gene: TRBJ2-7; v_gene: TRBV15; abundance: -; CDR3nt: TGTGCCACCAGCAGAGATCGGGCGGGGAGCTCCTACGAGCAGTACTTC; CDR3aa: CATSRDRAGSSYEQYF
d_gene: TRBD1; j_gene: TRBJ1-1; v_gene: TRBV19; abundance: once; CDR3nt: TGTGCCAGTACCCCGGGACAGACGAACACTGAAGCTTTCTTT; CDR3aa: CASTPGQTNTEAFF
d_gene: -; j_gene: TRBJ1-1; v_gene: TRBV5-8; abundance: -; CDR3nt: TGTGCCAGCAGCTTGGGACATCGCGACACTGAAGCTTTCTTT; CDR3aa: CASSLGHRDTEAFF
d_gene: -; j_gene: TRBJ2-3; v_gene: TRBV7-2; abundance: -; CDR3nt: TGTGCCAGCAGCTGGGCCCAAGGACTGGATACGCAGTATTTT; CDR3aa: CASSWAQGLDTQYF
d_gene: -; j_gene: TRBJ2-4; v_gene: TRBV19; abundance: -; CDR3nt: TGTGCCAGTAGACCCGGTATCGAGCCCAAAAACATTCAGTACTTC; CDR3aa: CASRPGIEPKNIQYF
d_gene: -; j_gene: TRBJ1-1; v_gene: TRBV7-3; abundance: once; CDR3nt: TGTGCCAGCAGCTTAGGTTCCGGTGAAGCTTTCTTT; CDR3aa: CASSLGSGEAFF
d_gene: -; j_gene: TRBJ1-4; v_gene: TRBV9; abundance: many; CDR3nt: TGTGCCAGCAGCTCCGGGGATCGGGATAATGAAAAACTGTTTTTT; CDR3aa: CASSSGDRDNEKLFF
d_gene: TRBD1; j_gene: TRBJ2-5; v_gene: TRBV5-4; abundance: -; CDR3nt: TGTGCCAGCAGCTTGCGGACAGGGCAAGAGACCCAGTACTTC; CDR3aa: CASSLRTGQETQYF
d_gene: TRBD1; j_gene: TRBJ1-5; v_gene: TRBV6-5; abundance: -; CDR3nt: TGTGCCAGCGGGCGACAGGGCGAGGCCAATCAGCCCCAGCATTTT; CDR3aa: CASGRQGEANQPQHF
d_gene: TRBD2; j_gene: TRBJ2-5; v_gene: TRBV4-2; abundance: -; CDR3nt: TGTGCCAGCAGCCCACTAGCGGGGACCCAAGAGACCCAGTACTTC; CDR3aa: CASSPLAGTQETQYF
d_gene: TRBD1; j_gene: TRBJ1-2; v_gene: TRBV5-4; abundance: -; CDR3nt: TGTGCCAGCAGTAATGGGGACAGCCTAGGGTATGGCTACACCTTC; CDR3aa: CASSNGDSLGYGYTF
d_gene: TRBD2; j_gene: TRBJ2-3; v_gene: TRBV9; abundance: -; CDR3nt: TGTGCCAGCAGCGGGACTAGCGGGGGAGATACGCAGTATTTT; CDR3aa: CASSGTSGGDTQYF
d_gene: -; j_gene: TRBJ2-3; v_gene: TRBV11-3; abundance: -; CDR3nt: TGTGCCAGCAGCTCGGGCACAGATACGCAGTATTTT; CDR3aa: CASSSGTDTQYF
d_gene: TRBD2; j_gene: TRBJ2-5; v_gene: TRBV5-4; abundance: -; CDR3nt: TGTGCCAGCAGCAAGGGACTAGCGGACCAAGAGACCCAGTACTTC; CDR3aa: CASSKGLADQETQYF
d_gene: TRBD2; j_gene: TRBJ2-3; v_gene: TRBV5-1; abundance: -; CDR3nt: TGCGCCAGCAGCTTGGCTGTTTCGCGGGGGGTAGATACGCAGTATTTT; CDR3aa: CASSLAVSRGVDTQYF
d_gene: -; j_gene: TRBJ1-2; v_gene: TRBV18; abundance: -; CDR3nt: TGTGCCAGCTCACTCACTCTCGACAGCTATGGCTACACCTTC; CDR3aa: CASSLTLDSYGYTF
d_gene: -; j_gene: TRBJ1-3; v_gene: TRBV5-8; abundance: -; CDR3nt: TGTGCCAGCAGCTTGGGACAGCGCTCTGGAAACACCATATATTTT; CDR3aa: CASSLGQRSGNTIYF
d_gene: TRBD1; j_gene: TRBJ2-2; v_gene: TRBV6-5; abundance: -; CDR3nt: TGTGCCAGCAGTTTCCAGACAGGGGTCACCACCGGGGAGCTGTTTTTT; CDR3aa: CASSFQTGVTTGELFF
d_gene: TRBD1; j_gene: TRBJ2-5; v_gene: TRBV7-2; abundance: once; CDR3nt: TGTGCCAGCAGCTTATGGACAGGAGGAGAGACCCAGTACTTC; CDR3aa: CASSLWTGGETQYF
d_gene: TRBD1; j_gene: TRBJ1-1; v_gene: TRBV19; abundance: -; CDR3nt: TGTGCCAGTATATCAGGACAGGATGAAGCTTTCTTT; CDR3aa: CASISGQDEAFF
d_gene: -; j_gene: TRBJ2-7; v_gene: TRBV9; abundance: -; CDR3nt: TGTGCCAGCAGCGTAGATGGGGGGAATAACTACGAGCAGTACTTC; CDR3aa: CASSVDGGNNYEQYF
d_gene: -; j_gene: TRBJ1-2; v_gene: TRBV7-2; abundance: -; CDR3nt: TGTGCCAGCAGCAAAAGGGGGAGCTATGGCTACACCTTC; CDR3aa: CASSKRGSYGYTF
d_gene: -; j_gene: TRBJ2-7; v_gene: TRBV7-9; abundance: -; CDR3nt: TGTGCCAGCGAGGCGGAGGGGGCGACTGGGTCTTACGAGCAGTACTTC; CDR3aa: CASEAEGATGSYEQYF
d_gene: -; j_gene: TRBJ1-6; v_gene: TRBV11-2; abundance: -; CDR3nt: TGTGCCAGCAGCTTGGGAGCCCATAATTCACCCCTCCACTTT; CDR3aa: CASSLGAHNSPLHF
d_gene: TRBD1; j_gene: TRBJ1-2; v_gene: TRBV7-2; abundance: -; CDR3nt: TGTGCCAGCAGCTTGGACAGGACCAACTATGGCTACACCTTC; CDR3aa: CASSLDRTNYGYTF
d_gene: -; j_gene: TRBJ2-7; v_gene: TRBV6-6; abundance: -; CDR3nt: TGTGCCAGCAGCCGGGGGTTACGGGTTTACGAGCAGTACTTC; CDR3aa: CASSRGLRVYEQYF
d_gene: -; j_gene: TRBJ2-7; v_gene: TRBV9; abundance: -; CDR3nt: TGTGCCAGCAGCGTAGCGGCAGGGGGGTACGAGCAGTACTTC; CDR3aa: CASSVAAGGYEQYF
d_gene: -; j_gene: TRBJ2-4; v_gene: TRBV5-5; abundance: -; CDR3nt: TGTGCCAGCAGCTTGGTATCGTGGGGCGGCTTGCAAAACATTCAGTACTTC; CDR3aa: CASSLVSWGGLQNIQYF
d_gene: TRBD1; j_gene: TRBJ1-3; v_gene: TRBV6-6; abundance: -; CDR3nt: TGTGCCAGCAGTTTACAGGGGGCTGGAAACACCATATATTTT; CDR3aa: CASSLQGAGNTIYF
d_gene: TRBD2; j_gene: TRBJ2-7; v_gene: TRBV27; abundance: -; CDR3nt: TGTGCCAGCAGCCCGGGAGGTCCCTACGAGCAGTACTTC; CDR3aa: CASSPGGPYEQYF
d_gene: TRBD1; j_gene: TRBJ1-5; v_gene: TRBV7-9; abundance: -; CDR3nt: TGTGCCACTGGGACAGGAGATAATCAGCCCCAGCATTTT; CDR3aa: CATGTGDNQPQHF
d_gene: -; j_gene: TRBJ1-6; v_gene: TRBV7-2; abundance: -; CDR3nt: TGTGCCAGCAGCTATACCGTGGGGGGGCCAGGTTCACCCCTCCACTTT; CDR3aa: CASSYTVGGPGSPLHF
d_gene: -; j_gene: TRBJ1-1; v_gene: TRBV7-2; abundance: once; CDR3nt: TGTGCCAGCAGCTTATTCCAGGGCAACACTGAAGCTTTCTTT; CDR3aa: CASSLFQGNTEAFF
d_gene: TRBD1; j_gene: TRBJ1-6; v_gene: TRBV14; abundance: -; CDR3nt: TGTGCCAGCAGCGATTGGACAGGAAGCTCCTATAATTCACCCCTCCACTTT; CDR3aa: CASSDWTGSSYNSPLHF
d_gene: TRBD1; j_gene: TRBJ1-5; v_gene: TRBV2; abundance: -; CDR3nt: TGTGCCAGCAGTGAGGCCCGACAGGGAAAGCAGCCCCAGCATTTT; CDR3aa: CASSEARQGKQPQHF
d_gene: -; j_gene: TRBJ2-7; v_gene: TRBV20-1; abundance: -; CDR3nt: TGCAGTGTACAGGGATATGGGGAGCAGTACTTC; CDR3aa: CSVQGYGEQYF
d_gene: -; j_gene: TRBJ1-4; v_gene: TRBV4-2; abundance: -; CDR3nt: TGTGCCAGCAGCCAAGACAGGGCCTTTAATGAAAAACTGTTTTTT; CDR3aa: CASSQDRAFNEKLFF
d_gene: -; j_gene: TRBJ2-1; v_gene: TRBV27; abundance: -; CDR3nt: TGTGCCAGCAGTTTATCCCGTTTTAATGAGCAGTTCTTC; CDR3aa: CASSLSRFNEQFF
d_gene: TRBD2; j_gene: TRBJ2-5; v_gene: TRBV7-2; abundance: -; CDR3nt: TGTGCCAGCAGCCCCAAGGGACTAGCGGGGGTGGTGATATTAGGCCAGTACTTC; CDR3aa: CASSPKGLAGVVILGQYF
d_gene: -; j_gene: TRBJ1-2; v_gene: TRBV7-2; abundance: -; CDR3nt: TGTGCCAGCAGCTTAGCGCGCAGGGTGGTGACCTTC; CDR3aa: CASSLARRVVTF